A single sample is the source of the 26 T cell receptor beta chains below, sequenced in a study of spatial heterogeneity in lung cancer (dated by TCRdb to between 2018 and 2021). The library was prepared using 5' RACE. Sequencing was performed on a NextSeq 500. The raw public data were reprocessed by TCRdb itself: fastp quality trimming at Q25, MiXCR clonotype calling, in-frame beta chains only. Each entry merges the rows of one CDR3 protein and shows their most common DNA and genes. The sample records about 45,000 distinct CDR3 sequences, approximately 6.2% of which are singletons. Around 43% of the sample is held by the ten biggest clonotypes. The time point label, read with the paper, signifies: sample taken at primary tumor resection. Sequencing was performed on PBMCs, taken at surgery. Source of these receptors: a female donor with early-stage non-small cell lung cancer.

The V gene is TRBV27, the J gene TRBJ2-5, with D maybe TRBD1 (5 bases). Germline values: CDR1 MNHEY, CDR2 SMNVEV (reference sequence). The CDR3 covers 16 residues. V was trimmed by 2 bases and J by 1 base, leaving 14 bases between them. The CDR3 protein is CASSLEGDWSQETQYF. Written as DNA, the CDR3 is TGTGCCAGCAGTTTAGAAGGGGATTGGTCCCAAGAGACCCAGTACTTC.

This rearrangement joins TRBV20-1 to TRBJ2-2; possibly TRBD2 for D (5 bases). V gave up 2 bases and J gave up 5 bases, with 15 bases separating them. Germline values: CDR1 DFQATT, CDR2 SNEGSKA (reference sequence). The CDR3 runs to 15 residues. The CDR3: CSARFGNFGTGELFF. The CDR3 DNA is TGCAGTGCTAGATTCGGGAATTTTGGGACCGGGGAGCTGTTTTTT.

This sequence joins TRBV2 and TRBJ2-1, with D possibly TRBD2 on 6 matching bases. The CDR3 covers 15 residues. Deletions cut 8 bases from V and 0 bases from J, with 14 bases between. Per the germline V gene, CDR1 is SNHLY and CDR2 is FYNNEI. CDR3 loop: CASQFLGGSYNEQFF. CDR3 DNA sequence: TGTGCCAGCCAATTTTTGGGAGGCTCCTACAATGAGCAGTTCTTC.

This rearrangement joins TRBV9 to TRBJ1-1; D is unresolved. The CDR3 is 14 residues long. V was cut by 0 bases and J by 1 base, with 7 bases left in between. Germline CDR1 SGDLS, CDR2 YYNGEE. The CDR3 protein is CASSVVPENTEAFF. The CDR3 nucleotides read TGTGCCAGCAGCGTAGTTCCGGAGAACACTGAAGCTTTCTTT.

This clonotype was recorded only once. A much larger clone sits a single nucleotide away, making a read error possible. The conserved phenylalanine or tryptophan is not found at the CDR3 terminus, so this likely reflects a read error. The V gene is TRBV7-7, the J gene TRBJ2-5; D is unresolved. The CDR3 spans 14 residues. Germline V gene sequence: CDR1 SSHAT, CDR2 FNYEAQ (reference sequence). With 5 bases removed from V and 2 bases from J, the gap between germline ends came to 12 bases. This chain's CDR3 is CASSPGAQQETQYY. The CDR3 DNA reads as TGTGCCAGCAGCCCGGGTGCCCAACAAGAGACCCAGTACTAC.

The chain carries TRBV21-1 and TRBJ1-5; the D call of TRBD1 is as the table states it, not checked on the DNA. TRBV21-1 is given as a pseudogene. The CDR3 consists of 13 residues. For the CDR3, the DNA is TGTGCCAGCGGGACAGGGGGCAATCAGCCCCAGCATTTT. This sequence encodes CASGTGGNQPQHF.

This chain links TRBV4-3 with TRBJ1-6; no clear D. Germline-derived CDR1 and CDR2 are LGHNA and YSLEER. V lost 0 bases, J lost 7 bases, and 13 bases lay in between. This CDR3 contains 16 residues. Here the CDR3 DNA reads TGCGCCAGCAGCCAAGATCTTATGGGGAAAAATTCACCCCTCCACTTT. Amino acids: CASSQDLMGKNSPLHF.

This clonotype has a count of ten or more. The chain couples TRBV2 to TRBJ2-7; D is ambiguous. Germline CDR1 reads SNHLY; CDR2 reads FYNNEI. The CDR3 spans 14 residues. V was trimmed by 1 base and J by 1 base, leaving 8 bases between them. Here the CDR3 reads CASSEGVLSYEQYF. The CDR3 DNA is TGTGCCAGCAGTGAAGGGGTGCTTTCCTACGAGCAGTACTTC. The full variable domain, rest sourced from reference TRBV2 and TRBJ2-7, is EPEVTQTPSHQVTQMGQEVILRCVPISNHLYFYWYRQILGQKVEFLVSFYNNEISEKSEIFDDQFSVERPDGSNFTLKIRSTKLEDSAMYFCASSEGVLSYEQYFGPGTRLTVT.

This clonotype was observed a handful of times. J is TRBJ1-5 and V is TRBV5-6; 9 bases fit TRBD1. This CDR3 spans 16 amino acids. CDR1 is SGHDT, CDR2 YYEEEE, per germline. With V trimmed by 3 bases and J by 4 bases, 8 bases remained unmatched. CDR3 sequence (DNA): TGTGCCAGCAGCTCGACACAGGGGGCTCCGAATCAGCCCCAGCATTTT. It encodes CASSSTQGAPNQPQHF.

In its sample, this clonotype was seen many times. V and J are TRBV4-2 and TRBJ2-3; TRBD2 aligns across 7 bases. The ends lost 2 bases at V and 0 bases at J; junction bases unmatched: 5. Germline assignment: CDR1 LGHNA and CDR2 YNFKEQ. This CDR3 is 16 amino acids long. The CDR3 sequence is CASSQRASGSTDTQYF. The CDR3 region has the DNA TGTGCCAGCAGCCAAAGGGCTAGCGGAAGCACAGATACGCAGTATTTT.

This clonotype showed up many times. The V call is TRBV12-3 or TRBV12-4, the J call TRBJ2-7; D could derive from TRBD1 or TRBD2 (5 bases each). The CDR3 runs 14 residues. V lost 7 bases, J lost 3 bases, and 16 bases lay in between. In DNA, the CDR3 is TGTGCCAGCACCGTGACCCATGGGGGCTACGAGCAGTACTTC. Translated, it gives CASTVTHGGYEQYF.

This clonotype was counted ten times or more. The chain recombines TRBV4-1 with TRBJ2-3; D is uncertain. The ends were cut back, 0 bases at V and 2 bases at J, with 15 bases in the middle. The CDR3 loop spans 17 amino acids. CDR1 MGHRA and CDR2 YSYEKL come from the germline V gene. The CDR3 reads CASSQETLLQLTDTQYF. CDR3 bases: TGCGCCAGCAGCCAAGAGACTCTACTACAACTCACAGATACGCAGTATTTT.

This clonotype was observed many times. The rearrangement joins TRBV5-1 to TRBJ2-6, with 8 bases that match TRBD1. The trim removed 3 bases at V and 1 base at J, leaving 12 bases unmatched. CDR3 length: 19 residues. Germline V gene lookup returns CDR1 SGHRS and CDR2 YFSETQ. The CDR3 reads CASSSPSAGGLSGANVLTF. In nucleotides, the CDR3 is TGCGCCAGCAGCTCCCCCAGTGCAGGGGGCTTGTCTGGGGCCAACGTCCTGACTTTC.

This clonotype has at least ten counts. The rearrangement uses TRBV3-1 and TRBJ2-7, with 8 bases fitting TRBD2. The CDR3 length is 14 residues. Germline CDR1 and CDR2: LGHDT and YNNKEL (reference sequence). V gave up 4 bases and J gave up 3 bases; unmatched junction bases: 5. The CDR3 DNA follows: TGTGCCAGCAGCCCCGGGACTAGTAACTACGAGCAGTACTTC. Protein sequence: CASSPGTSNYEQYF.

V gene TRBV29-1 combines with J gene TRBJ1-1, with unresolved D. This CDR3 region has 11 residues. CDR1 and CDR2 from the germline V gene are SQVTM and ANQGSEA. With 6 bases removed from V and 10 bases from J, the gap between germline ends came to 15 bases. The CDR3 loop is CSVVLRLVAFF. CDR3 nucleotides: TGCAGCGTGGTCCTTCGGTTGGTAGCTTTCTTT.

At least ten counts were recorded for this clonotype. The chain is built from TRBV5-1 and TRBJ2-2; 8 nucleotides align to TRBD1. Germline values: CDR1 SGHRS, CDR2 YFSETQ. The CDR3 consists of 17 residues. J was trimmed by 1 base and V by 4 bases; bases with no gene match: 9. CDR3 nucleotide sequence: TGCGCCAGCAGCGGTAGGACAGGGAATATGAACACCGGGGAGCTGTTTTTT. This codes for CASSGRTGNMNTGELFF.

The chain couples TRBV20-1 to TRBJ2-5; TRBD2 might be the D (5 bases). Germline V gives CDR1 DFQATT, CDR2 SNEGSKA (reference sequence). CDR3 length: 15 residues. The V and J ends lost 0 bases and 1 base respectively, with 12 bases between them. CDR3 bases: TGCAGTGCTAGAGACGGGAAGCAGGCCCAAGAGACCCAGTACTTC. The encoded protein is CSARDGKQAQETQYF.

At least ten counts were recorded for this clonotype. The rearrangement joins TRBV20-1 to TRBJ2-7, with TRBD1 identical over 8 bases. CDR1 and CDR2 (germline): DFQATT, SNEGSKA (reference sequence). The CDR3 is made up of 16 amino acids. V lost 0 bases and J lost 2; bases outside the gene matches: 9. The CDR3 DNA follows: TGCAGTGCTAGAGAGAGTCGACAGGGGAACACCTACGAGCAGTACTTC. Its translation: CSARESRQGNTYEQYF.

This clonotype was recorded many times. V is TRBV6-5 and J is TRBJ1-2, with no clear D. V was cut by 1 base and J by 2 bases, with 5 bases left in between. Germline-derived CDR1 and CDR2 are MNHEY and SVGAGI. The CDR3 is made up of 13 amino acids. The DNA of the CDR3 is TGTGCCAGCAGTTACTTTCAGAACTATGGCTACACCTTC. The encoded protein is CASSYFQNYGYTF.

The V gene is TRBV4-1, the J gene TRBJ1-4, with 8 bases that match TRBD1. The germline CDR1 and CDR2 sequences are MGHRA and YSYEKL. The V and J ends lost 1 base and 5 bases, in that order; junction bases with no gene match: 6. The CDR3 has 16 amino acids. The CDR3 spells CASSQGQTGENEKLFF. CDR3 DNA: TGCGCCAGCAGCCAAGGCCAGACAGGGGAAAATGAAAAACTGTTTTTT.

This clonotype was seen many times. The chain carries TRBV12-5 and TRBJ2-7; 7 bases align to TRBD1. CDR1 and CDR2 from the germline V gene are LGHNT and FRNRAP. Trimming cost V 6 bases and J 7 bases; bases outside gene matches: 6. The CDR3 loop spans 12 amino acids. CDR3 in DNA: TGTGCTAGTGGCCAAGGGGGCGAGGAGCAGTACTTC. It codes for CASGQGGEEQYF.

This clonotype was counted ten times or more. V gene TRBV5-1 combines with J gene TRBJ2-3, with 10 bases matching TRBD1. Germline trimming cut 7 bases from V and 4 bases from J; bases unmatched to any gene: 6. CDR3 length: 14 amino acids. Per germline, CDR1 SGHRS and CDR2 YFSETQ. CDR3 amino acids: CASVPGQGSDTQYF. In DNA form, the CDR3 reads TGCGCCAGCGTTCCGGGACAGGGGTCAGATACGCAGTATTTT.

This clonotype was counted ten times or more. The CDR3 reads CASSDLDRGSSTEAFF. CDR3 nucleotide sequence: TGTGCCAGCAGTGATTTGGACAGGGGATCGAGCACTGAAGCTTTCTTT. The V gene is TRBV6-1, the J gene TRBJ1-1; 9 bases line up with TRBD1. V was clipped by 3 bases and J by 4 bases; unmatched bases: 9. The CDR3 length is 16 residues. Germline CDR1 reads MNHNS; CDR2 reads SASEGT.

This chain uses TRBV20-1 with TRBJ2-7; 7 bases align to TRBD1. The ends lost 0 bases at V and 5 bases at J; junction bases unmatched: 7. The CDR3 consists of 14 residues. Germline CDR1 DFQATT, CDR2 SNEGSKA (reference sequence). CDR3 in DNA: TGCAGTGCTAGAGAGACAGGGTTTAAGGACGAGCAGTACTTC. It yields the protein CSARETGFKDEQYF.

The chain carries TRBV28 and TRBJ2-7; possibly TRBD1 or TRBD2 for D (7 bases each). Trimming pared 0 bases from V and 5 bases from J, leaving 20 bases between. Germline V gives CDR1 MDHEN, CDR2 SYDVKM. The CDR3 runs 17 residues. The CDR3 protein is CASSLWAAGGEPDEQYF. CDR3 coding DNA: TGTGCCAGCAGTTTATGGGCAGCAGGGGGGGAGCCGGACGAGCAGTACTTC.

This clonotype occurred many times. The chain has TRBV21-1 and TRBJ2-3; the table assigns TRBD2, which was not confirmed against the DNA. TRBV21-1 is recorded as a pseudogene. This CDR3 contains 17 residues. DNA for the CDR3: TGTGCCAGCAGCAAAAACGGACTAGCGGGGGCTGCAGATACGCAGTATTTT. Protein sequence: CASSKNGLAGAADTQYF.